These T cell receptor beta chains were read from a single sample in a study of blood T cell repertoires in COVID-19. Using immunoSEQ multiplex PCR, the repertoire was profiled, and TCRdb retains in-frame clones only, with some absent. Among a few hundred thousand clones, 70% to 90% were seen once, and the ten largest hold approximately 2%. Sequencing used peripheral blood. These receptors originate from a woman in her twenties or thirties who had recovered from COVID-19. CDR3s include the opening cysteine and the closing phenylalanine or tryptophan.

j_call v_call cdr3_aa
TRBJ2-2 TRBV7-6 CASSRGGAGELFF
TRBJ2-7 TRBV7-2 CASSLFTGVNYEQYF
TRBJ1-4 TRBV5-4 CASSLDLREEKLFF
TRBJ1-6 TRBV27 CASSFSDRGESPLHF
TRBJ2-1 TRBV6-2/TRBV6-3 CASSYRDRQGDEQFF
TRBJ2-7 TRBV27 CASSWAGPYEQYF
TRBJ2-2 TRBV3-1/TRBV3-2 CASVQGNTGELFF
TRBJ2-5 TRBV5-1 CASSLARGETQYF
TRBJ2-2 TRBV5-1 CASSLSGQSNTGELFF
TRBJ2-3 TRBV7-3 CASSQGGSTDTQYF